The present T cell receptor (beta chain) was sequenced within a study of T cell changes during pregnancy in multiple sclerosis. Clones were read by immunoSEQ multiplex PCR, and TCRdb kept only the in-frame ones, dropping some. The sample lists about 110,000 clones, about 94% occurring once. The CDR3 extends over 14 amino acids. Trimming removed 8 bases from V and 0 bases from J, with 8 bases in between. CDR1 is LNHDA and CDR2 is SQIVND in the germline V gene (reference sequence). The rearrangement uses TRBV19 and TRBJ1-6; unclear D gene. The TCR sequence derives from a female donor with multiple sclerosis, enrolled in a pregnancy study. The sequences come from peripheral blood, collected in the third trimester of pregnancy. CDR3 in amino acids: CASGVGSYNSPLHF. The CDR3 DNA reads as TGTGCCAGTGGAGTCGGCTCCTATAATTCACCCCTCCACTTT.